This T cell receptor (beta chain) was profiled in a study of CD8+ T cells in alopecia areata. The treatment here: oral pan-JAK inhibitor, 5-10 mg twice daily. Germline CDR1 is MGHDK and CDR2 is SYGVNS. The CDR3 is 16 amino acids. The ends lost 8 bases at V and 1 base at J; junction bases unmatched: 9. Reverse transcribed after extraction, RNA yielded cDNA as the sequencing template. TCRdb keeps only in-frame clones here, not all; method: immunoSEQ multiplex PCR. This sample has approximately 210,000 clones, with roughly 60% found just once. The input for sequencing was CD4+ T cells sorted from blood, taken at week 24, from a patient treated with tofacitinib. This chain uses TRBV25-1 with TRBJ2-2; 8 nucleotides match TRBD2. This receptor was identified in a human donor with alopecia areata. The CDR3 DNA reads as TGTGCCAGCGCTAAGGCCGCGGGGGGGAACACCGGGGAGCTGTTTTTT. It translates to CASAKAAGGNTGELFF.